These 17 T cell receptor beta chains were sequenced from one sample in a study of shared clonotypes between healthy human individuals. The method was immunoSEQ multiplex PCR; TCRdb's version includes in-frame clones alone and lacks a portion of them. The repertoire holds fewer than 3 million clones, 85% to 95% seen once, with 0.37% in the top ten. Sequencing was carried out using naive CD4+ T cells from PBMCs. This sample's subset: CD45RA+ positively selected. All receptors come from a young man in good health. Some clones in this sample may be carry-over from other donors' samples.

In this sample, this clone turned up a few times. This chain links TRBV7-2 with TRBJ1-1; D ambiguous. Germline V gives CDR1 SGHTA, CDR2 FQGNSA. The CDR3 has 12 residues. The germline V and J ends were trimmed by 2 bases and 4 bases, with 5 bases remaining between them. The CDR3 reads CASSLMGTEAFF. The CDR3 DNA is TGTGCCAGCAGCTTAATGGGCACTGAAGCTTTCTTT.

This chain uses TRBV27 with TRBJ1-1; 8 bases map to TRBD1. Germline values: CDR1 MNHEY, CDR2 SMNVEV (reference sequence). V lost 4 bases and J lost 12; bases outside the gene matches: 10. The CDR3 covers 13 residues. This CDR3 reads CASSSRQGIGSFF. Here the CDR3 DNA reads TGTGCCAGCAGTTCACGACAGGGGATCGGCTCTTTCTTT.

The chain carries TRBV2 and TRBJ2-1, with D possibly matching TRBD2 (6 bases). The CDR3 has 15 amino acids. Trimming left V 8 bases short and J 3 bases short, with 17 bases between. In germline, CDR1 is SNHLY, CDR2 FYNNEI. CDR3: CASWAGSPLYNEQFF. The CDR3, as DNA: TGTGCCAGCTGGGCCGGGAGCCCCCTCTACAATGAGCAGTTCTTC.

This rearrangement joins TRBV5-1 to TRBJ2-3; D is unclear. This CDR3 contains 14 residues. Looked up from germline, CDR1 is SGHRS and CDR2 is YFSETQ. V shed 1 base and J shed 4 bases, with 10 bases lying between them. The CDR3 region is CASSLLQSADTQYF. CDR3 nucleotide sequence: TGCGCCAGCAGCTTGCTCCAGAGCGCAGATACGCAGTATTTT. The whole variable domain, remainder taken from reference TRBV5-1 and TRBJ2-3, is KAGVTQTPRYLIKTRGQQVTLSCSPISGHRSVSWYQQTPGQGLQFLFEYFSETQRNKGNFPGRFSGRQFSNSRSEMNVSTLELGDSALYLCASSLLQSADTQYFGPGTRLTVL.

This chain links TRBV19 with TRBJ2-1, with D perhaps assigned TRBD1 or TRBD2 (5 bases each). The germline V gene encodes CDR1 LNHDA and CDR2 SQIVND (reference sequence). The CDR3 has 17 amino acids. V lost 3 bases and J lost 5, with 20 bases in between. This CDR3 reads CASSIWNWGRGDNEQFF. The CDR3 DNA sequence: TGTGCCAGTAGTATTTGGAACTGGGGAAGGGGAGACAATGAGCAGTTCTTC.

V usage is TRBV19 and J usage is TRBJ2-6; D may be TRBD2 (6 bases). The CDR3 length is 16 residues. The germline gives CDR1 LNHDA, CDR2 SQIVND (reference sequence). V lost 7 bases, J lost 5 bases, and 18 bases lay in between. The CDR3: CASTSLLGTWANVLTF. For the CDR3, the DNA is TGTGCCAGTACCAGCCTGCTGGGGACTTGGGCCAACGTCCTGACTTTC.

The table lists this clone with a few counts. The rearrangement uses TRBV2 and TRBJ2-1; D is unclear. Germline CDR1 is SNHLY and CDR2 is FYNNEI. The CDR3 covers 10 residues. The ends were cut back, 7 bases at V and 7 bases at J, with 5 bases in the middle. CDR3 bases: TGTGCCAGCAACACTAATGAGCAGTTCTTC. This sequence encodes CASNTNEQFF.

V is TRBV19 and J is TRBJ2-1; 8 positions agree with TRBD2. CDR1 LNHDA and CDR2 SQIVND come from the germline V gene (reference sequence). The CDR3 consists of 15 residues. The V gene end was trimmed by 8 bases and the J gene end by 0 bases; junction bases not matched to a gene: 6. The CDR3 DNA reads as TGTGCCAGTGGGACTAGTCCTTTCTCCTACAATGAGCAGTTCTTC. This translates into CASGTSPFSYNEQFF.

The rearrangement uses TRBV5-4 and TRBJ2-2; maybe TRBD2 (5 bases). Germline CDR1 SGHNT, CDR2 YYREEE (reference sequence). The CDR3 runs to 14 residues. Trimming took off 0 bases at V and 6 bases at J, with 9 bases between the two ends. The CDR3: CASSLVSRAGELFF. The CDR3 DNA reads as TGTGCCAGCAGCTTGGTATCGCGGGCCGGGGAGCTGTTTTTT.

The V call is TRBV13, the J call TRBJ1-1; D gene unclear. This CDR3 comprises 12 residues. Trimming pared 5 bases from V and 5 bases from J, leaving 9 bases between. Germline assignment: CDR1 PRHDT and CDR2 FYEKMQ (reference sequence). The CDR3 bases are TGTGCCAGCAGCCTCCGGCGAACTGAAGCTTTCTTT. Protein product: CASSLRRTEAFF. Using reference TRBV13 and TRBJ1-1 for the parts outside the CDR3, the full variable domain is AAGVIQSPRHLIKEKRETATLKCYPIPRHDTVYWYQQGPGQDPQFLISFYEKMQSDKGSIPDRFSAQQFSDYHSELNMSSLELGDSALYFCASSLRRTEAFFGQGTRLTVV.

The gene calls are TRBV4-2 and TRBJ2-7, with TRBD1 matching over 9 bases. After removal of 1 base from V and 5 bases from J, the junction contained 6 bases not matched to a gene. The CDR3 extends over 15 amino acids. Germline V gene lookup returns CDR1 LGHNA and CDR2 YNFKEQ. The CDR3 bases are TGTGCCAGCAGCCAAGCCGGGACAGGGATTGACGAGCAGTACTTC. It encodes CASSQAGTGIDEQYF.

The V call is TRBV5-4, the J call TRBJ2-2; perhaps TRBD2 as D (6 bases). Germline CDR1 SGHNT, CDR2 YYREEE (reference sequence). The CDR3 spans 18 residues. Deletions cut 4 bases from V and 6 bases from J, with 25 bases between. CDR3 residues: CASSPPGLSIPKAGELFF. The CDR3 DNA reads TGTGCCAGCAGCCCACCGGGACTTTCGATTCCAAAGGCCGGGGAGCTGTTTTTT. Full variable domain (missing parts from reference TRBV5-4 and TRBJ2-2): ETGVTQSPTHLIKTRGQQVTLRCSSQSGHNTVSWYQQALGQGPQFIFQYYREEENGRGNFPPRFSGLQFPNYSSELNVNALELDDSALYLCASSPPGLSIPKAGELFFGEGSRLTVL.

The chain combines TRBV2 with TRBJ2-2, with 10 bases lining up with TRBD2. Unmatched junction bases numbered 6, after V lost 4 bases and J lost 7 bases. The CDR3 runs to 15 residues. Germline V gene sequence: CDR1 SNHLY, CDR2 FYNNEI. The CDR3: CASSGSSGRVGELFF. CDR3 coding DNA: TGTGCCAGCAGTGGGTCTAGCGGGAGAGTCGGGGAGCTGTTTTTT.

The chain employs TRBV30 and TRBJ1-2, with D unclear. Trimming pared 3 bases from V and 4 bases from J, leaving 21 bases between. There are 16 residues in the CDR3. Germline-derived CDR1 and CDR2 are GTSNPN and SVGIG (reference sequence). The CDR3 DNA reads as TGTGCCTGGAGCCGTTACCGGGAGACCCGGGGCTATGGCTACACCTTC. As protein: CAWSRYRETRGYGYTF.

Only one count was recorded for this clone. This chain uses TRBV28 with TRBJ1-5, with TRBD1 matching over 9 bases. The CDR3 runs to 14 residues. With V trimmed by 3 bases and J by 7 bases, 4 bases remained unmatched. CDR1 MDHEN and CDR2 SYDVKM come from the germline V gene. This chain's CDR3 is CASSFPTGGQPQHF. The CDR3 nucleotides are TGTGCCAGCAGTTTTCCAACAGGGGGCCAGCCCCAGCATTTT.

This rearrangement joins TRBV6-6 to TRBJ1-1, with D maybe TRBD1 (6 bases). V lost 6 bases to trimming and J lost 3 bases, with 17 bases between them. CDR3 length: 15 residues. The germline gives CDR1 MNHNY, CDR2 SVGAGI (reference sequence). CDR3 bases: TGTGCCAGCAGATTTCAAGGGGGACTGCACACTGAAGCTTTCTTT. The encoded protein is CASRFQGGLHTEAFF.

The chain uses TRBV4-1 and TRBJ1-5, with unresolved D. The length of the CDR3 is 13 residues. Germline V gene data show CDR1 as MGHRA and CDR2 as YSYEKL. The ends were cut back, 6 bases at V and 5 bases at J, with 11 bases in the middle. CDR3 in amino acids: CASSQVTDQPQHF. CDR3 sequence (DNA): TGCGCCAGCAGTCAGGTGACGGATCAGCCCCAGCATTTT.